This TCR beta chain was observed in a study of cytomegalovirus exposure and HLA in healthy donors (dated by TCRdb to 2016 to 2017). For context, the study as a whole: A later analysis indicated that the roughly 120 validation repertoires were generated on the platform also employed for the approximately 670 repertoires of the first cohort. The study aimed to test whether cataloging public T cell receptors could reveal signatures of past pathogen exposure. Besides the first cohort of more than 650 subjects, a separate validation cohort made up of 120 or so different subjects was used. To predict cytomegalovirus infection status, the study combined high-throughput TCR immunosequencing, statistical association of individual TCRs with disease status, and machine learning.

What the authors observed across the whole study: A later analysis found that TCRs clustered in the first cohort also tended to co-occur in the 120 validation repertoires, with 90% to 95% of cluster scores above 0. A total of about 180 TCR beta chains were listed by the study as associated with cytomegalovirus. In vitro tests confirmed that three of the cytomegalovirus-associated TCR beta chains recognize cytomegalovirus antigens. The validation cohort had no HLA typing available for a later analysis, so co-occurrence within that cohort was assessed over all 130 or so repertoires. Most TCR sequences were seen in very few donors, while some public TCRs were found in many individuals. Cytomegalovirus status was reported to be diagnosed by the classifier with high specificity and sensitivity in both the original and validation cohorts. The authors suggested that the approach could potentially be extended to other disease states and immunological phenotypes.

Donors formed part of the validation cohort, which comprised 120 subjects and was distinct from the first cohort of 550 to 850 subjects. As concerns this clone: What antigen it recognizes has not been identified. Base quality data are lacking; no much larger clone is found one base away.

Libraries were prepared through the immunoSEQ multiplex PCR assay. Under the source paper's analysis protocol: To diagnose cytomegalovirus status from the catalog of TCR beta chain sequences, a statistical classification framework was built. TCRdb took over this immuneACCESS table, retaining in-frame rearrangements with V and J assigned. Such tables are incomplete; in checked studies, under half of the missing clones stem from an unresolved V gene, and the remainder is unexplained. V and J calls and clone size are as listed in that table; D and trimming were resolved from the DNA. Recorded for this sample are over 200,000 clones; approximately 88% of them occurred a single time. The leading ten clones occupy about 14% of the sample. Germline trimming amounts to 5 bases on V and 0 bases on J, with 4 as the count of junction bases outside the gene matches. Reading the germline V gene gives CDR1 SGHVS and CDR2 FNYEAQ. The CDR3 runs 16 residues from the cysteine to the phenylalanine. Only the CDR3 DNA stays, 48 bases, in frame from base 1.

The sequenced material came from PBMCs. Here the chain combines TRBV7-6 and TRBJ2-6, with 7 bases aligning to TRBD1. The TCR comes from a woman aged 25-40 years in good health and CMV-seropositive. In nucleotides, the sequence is TGTGCCAGCAGCCCACAGGGGAGCTCTGGGGCCAACGTCCTGACTTTC. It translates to CASSPQGSSGANVLTF.